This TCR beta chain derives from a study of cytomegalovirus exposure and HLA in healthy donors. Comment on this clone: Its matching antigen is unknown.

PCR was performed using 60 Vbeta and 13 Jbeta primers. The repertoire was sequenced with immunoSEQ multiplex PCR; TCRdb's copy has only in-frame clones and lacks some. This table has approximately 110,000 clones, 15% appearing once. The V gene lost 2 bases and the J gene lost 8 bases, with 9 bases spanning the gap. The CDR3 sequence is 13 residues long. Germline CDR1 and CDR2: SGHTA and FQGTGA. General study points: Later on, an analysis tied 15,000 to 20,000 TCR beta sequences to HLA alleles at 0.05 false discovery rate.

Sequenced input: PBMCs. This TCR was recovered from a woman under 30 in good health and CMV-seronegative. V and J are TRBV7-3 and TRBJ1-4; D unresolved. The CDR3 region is CASSLQRGEKLFF. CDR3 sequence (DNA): TGTGCCAGCAGCTTACAGAGAGGCGAAAAACTGTTTTTT.